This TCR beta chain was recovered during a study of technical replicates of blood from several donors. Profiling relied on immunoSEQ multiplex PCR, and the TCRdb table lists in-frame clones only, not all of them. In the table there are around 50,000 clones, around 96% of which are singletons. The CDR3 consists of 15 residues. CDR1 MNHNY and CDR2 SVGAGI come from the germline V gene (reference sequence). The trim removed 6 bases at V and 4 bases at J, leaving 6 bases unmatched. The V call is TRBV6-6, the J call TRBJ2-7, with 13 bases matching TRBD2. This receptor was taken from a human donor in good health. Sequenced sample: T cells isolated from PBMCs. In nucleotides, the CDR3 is TGTGCCAGCAGCGGACTAGCGGGGGATTTATACGAGCAGTACTTC. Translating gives CASSGLAGDLYEQYF.